The next 9 T cell receptor beta chains were all read from a single sample in a study of shared clonotypes between healthy human individuals. The naive CD8 population came from CD45RO-negative cells selected for CCR7, without terminally differentiated effector memory CD45RA+ cells. Only in-frame clones appear in the TCRdb table, and some are missing; sequencing was by immunoSEQ multiplex PCR. The sample yields about 870,000 clones, 80% to 95% seen once. The source material was naive CD8+ T cells sorted from blood. The receptors derive from a man aged 30 to 39 in good health.

The CDR3 protein is CASRRGLAGGNYNEQFF. CDR3 bases: TGTGCCAGCAGAAGGGGACTAGCGGGAGGAAACTACAATGAGCAGTTCTTC. V gene TRBV27 combines with J gene TRBJ2-1; 15 nucleotides line up with TRBD2. J was trimmed by 3 bases and V by 6 bases; bases with no gene match: 6. Germline V gene data show CDR1 as MNHEY and CDR2 as SMNVEV (reference sequence). The length of the CDR3 is 17 residues.

The chain carries TRBV9 and TRBJ2-7, with 8 nucleotides matching TRBD2. Germline CDR1 SGDLS, CDR2 YYNGEE. This CDR3 has 15 residues. V lost 3 bases to trimming and J lost 5 bases; unmatched junction nucleotides: 10. The CDR3 region is CASSEGETSADEQYF. DNA of the CDR3: TGTGCCAGCAGCGAAGGCGAGACTAGCGCGGACGAGCAGTACTTC. Based on the CDR3 plus reference TRBV9 and TRBJ2-7, the full variable domain is DSGVTQTPKHLITATGQRVTLRCSPRSGDLSVYWYQQSLDQGLQFLIQYYNGEERAKGNILERFSAQQFPDLHSELNLSSLELGDSALYFCASSEGETSADEQYFGPGTRLTVT.

The gene calls are TRBV5-1 and TRBJ2-7; D not resolved. The CDR3 has 15 amino acids. V was cut by 0 bases and J by 2 bases, with 12 bases left in between. Germline CDR1 is SGHRS and CDR2 is YFSETQ. This chain's CDR3 is CASSLEPGLPYEQYF. DNA of the CDR3: TGCGCCAGCAGCTTGGAGCCCGGGTTGCCCTACGAGCAGTACTTC.

The chain is built from TRBV9 and TRBJ2-7; no clear D. The CDR3 spans 15 residues. Trimming stripped 0 bases from V and 6 bases from J, with 16 bases between. CDR1 is SGDLS and CDR2 is YYNGEE in the germline V gene. Here the CDR3 DNA reads TGTGCCAGCAGCGTAGCGGACCCCAAAGTTTCCGAGCAGTACTTC. It translates to CASSVADPKVSEQYF.

This chain joins TRBV5-1 and TRBJ2-1; 11 bases map to TRBD2. In germline, CDR1 is SGHRS, CDR2 YFSETQ. This CDR3 is 18 amino acids long. The V segment lost 2 bases and the J segment 4 bases; nucleotides outside the gene matches: 11. CDR3 in amino acids: CASSLFLTGTSGYNEQFF. CDR3 nucleotide sequence: TGCGCCAGCAGCTTATTCCTCACCGGGACTAGCGGTTACAATGAGCAGTTCTTC.

This chain joins TRBV5-1 and TRBJ1-4; maybe TRBD1 (5 bases). Between the trimmed V and J ends, which lost 0 bases and 4 bases, there was a span of 10 bases. Germline lookup yields CDR1 SGHRS and CDR2 YFSETQ. This CDR3 has 15 amino acids. This CDR3 reads CASSLGPGGNEKLFF. The DNA of the CDR3 is TGCGCCAGCAGCTTGGGGCCCGGGGGTAATGAAAAACTGTTTTTT. Full variable domain (rest looked up from reference TRBV5-1 and TRBJ1-4): KAGVTQTPRYLIKTRGQQVTLSCSPISGHRSVSWYQQTPGQGLQFLFEYFSETQRNKGNFPGRFSGRQFSNSRSEMNVSTLELGDSALYLCASSLGPGGNEKLFFGSGTQLSVL.

The rearrangement joins TRBV7-9 to TRBJ2-5; D is perhaps TRBD2 (7 bases). CDR3 length equals 15 residues. V lost 5 bases to trimming and J lost 4 bases, with 17 bases between them. Per germline, CDR1 SEHNR and CDR2 FQNEAQ (reference sequence). The CDR3 loop is CASSRPQGGGETQYF. CDR3 in DNA: TGTGCCAGCAGCCGTCCCCAGGGAGGGGGAGAGACCCAGTACTTC.

The rearrangement joins TRBV10-2 to TRBJ2-7; 8 bases are shared with TRBD2. CDR1 and CDR2 from the germline V gene are WSHSY and SAAADI. The CDR3 sequence is 15 residues long. V lost 8 bases and J lost 0; bases outside the gene matches: 9. This CDR3 reads CASSAGEHPSYEQYF. CDR3 bases: TGCGCCAGCTCAGCGGGGGAGCATCCCTCCTACGAGCAGTACTTC.

The count of this clone is one. In nucleotides, the CDR3 is TGCGCCAGCAGCCAGGGGACAGGGGGTTACTACGAGCAGTACTTC. It specifies CASSQGTGGYYEQYF. V usage is TRBV4-1 and J usage is TRBJ2-7, with 11 bases lining up with TRBD1. The germline V gene has CDR1 MGHRA and CDR2 YSYEKL. J was trimmed by 3 bases and V by 3 bases; bases with no gene match: 4. This CDR3 contains 15 residues.